This TCR beta chain is from a study of preoperative IRX-2 immunotherapy in early breast cancer. V trimming: 2 bases; J trimming: 4 bases; junction bases outside the gene matches: 7. Germline assignment: CDR1 SQVTM and CDR2 ANQGSEA. CDR3 size: 14 residues. Measured with immunoSEQ multiplex PCR; TCRdb has only the in-frame clones, and not every one. The table includes approximately 96,000 clones, about nine tenths detected once. Sample treatment: preoperative locoregional IRX-2 cytokine immunotherapy. The sample here was tumor tissue, taken after IRX-2 immunotherapy. This sequence joins TRBV29-1 and TRBJ1-2; the match to TRBD1 covers 7 bases. The source is a human donor with breast cancer. Written as DNA, the CDR3 is TGCAGCGTTGAACGGAACAGGGGAGGCTATGGCTACACCTTC. Its translation is CSVERNRGGYGYTF. The full variable domain, in which reference TRBV29-1 and TRBJ1-2 provide the parts outside the CDR3, is SAVISQKPSRDICQRGTSLTIQCQVDSQVTMMFWYRQQPGQSLTLIATANQGSEATYESGFVIDKFPISRPNLTFSTLTVSNMSPEDSSIYLCSVERNRGGYGYTFGSGTRLTVV.